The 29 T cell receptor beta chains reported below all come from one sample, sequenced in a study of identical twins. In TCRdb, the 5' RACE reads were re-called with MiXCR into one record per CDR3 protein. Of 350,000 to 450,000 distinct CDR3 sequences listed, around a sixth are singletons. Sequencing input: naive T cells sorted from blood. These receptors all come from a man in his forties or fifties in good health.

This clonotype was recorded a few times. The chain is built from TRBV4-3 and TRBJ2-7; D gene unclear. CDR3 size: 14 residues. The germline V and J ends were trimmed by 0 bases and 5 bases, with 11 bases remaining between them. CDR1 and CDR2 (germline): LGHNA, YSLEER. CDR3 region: CASSQDRTTNEQYF. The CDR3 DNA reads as TGCGCCAGCAGCCAAGACCGAACTACCAACGAGCAGTACTTC.

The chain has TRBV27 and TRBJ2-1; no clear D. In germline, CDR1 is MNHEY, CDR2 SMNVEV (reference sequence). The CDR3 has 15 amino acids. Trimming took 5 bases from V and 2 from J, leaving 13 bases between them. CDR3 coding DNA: TGTGCCAGCAGTCGGAGAATGACCCCCTACAATGAGCAGTTCTTC. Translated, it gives CASSRRMTPYNEQFF.

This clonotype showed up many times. The CDR3 region has the DNA TGTGCCATCAGTGAGTTGGGAGATACGCAGTATTTT. Its translation is CAISELGDTQYF. The rearrangement uses TRBV10-3 and TRBJ2-3; D is undetermined. V was trimmed by 1 base and J by 5 bases, leaving 4 bases between them. Germline-derived CDR1 and CDR2 are ENHRY and SYGVKD. This CDR3 has 12 amino acids.

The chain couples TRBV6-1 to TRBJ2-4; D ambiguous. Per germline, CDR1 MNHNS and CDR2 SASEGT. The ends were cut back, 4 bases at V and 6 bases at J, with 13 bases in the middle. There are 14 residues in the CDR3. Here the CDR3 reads CASSVGVKPNIQYF. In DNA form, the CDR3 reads TGTGCCAGCAGTGTAGGAGTTAAGCCAAACATTCAGTACTTC.

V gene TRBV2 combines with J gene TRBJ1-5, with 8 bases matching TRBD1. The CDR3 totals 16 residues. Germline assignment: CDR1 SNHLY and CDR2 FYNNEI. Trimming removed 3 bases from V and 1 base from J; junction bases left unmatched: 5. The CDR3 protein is CASSELGQVSNQPQHF. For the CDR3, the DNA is TGTGCCAGCAGTGAGCTGGGACAGGTGAGCAATCAGCCCCAGCATTTT.

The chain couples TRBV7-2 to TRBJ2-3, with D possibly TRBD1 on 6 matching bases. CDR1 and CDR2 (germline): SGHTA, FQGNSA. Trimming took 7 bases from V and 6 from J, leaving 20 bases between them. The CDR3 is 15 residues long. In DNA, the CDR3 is TGTGCCAGCAACGAAATCGGGACACCGTCGGATACGCAGTATTTT. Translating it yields CASNEIGTPSDTQYF.

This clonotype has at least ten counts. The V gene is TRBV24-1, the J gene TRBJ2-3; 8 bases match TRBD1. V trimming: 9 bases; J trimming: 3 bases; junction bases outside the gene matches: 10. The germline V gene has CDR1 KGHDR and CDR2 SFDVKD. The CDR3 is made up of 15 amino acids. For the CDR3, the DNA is TGTGCCACCGCCCGAAGGACAGGGCGGACAGATACGCAGTATTTT. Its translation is CATARRTGRTDTQYF.

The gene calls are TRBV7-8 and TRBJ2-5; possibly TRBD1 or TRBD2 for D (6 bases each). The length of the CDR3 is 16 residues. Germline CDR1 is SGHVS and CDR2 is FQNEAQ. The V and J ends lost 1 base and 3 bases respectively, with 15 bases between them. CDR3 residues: CASSLVGADYEETQYF. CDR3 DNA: TGTGCCAGCAGCTTAGTGGGGGCGGACTACGAAGAGACCCAGTACTTC. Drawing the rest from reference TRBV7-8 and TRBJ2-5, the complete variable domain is GAGVSQSPRYKVAKRGQDVALRCDPISGHVSLFWYQQALGQGPEFLTYFQNEAQLDKSGLPSDRFFAERPEGSVSTLKIQRTQQEDSAVYLCASSLVGADYEETQYFGPGTRLLVL.

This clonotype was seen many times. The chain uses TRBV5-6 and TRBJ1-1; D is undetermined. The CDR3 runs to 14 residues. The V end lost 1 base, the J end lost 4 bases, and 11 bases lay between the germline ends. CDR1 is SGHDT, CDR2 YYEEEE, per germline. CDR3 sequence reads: CASSLTGPPTEAFF. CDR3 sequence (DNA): TGTGCCAGCAGCTTGACCGGACCTCCCACTGAAGCTTTCTTT.

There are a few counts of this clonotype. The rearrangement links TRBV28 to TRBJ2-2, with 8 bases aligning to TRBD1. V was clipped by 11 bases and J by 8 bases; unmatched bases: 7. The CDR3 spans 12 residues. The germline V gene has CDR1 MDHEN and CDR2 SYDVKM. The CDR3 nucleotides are TGTGCCGGACAGGGTGTCGGTGGGGAGCTGTTTTTT. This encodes CAGQGVGGELFF.

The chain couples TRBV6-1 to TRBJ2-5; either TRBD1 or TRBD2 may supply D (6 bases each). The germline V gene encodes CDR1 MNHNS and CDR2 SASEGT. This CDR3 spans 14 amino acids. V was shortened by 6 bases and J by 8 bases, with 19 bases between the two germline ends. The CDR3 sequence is CASRNGWGAPTQYF. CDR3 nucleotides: TGTGCCAGCAGGAACGGATGGGGGGCCCCAACCCAGTACTTC.

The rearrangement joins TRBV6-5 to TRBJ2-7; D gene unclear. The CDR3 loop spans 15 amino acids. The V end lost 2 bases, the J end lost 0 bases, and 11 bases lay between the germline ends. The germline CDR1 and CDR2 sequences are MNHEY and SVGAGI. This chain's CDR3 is CASSYVGGISYEQYF. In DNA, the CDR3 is TGTGCCAGCAGTTACGTAGGCGGCATCTCCTACGAGCAGTACTTC.

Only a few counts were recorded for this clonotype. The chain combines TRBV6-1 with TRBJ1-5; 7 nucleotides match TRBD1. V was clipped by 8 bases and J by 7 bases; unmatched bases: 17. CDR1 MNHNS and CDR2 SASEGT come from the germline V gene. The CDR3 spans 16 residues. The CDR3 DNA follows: TGTGCCAGCCTCGCTACCGGACAGGCCAGGAACCAGCCCCAGCATTTT. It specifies CASLATGQARNQPQHF.

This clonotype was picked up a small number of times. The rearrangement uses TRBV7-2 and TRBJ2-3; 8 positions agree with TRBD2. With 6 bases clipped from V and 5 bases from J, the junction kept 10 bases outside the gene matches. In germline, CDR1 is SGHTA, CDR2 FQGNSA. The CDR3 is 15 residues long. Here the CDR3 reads CASRTAGVFLDTQYF. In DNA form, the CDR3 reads TGTGCCAGCAGAACAGCGGGAGTTTTCTTAGATACGCAGTATTTT. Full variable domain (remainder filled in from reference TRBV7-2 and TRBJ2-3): GAGVSQSPSNKVTEKGKDVELRCDPISGHTALYWYRQSLGQGLEFLIYFQGNSAPDKSGLPSDRFSAERTGGSVSTLTIQRTQQEDSAVYLCASRTAGVFLDTQYFGPGTRLTVL.

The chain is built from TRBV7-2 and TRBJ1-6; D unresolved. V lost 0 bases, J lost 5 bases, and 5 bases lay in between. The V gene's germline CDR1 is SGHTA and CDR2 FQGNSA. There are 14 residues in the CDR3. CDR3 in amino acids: CASSLARDNSPLHF. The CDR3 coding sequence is TGTGCCAGCAGCTTAGCGCGGGATAATTCACCCCTCCACTTT.

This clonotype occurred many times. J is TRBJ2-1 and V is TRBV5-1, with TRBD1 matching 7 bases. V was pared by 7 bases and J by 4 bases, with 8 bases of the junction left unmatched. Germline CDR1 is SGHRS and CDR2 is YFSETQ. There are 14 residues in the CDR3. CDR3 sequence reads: CASRADRVYNEQFF. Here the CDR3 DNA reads TGCGCCAGCCGCGCCGACAGGGTATACAATGAGCAGTTCTTC.

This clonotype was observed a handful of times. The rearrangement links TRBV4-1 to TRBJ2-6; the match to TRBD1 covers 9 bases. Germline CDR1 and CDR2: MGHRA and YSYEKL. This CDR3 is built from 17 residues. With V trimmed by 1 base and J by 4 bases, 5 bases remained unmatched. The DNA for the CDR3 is TGCGCCAGCAGCCAAGCTCGGACAGGGGCCGGGGCCAACGTCCTGACTTTC. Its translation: CASSQARTGAGANVLTF.

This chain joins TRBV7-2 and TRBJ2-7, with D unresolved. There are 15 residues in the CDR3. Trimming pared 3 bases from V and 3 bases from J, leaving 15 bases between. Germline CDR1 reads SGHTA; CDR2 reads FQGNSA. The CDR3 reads CASSFTSVGNYEQYF. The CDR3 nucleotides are TGTGCCAGCAGCTTCACCAGCGTGGGCAACTACGAGCAGTACTTC.

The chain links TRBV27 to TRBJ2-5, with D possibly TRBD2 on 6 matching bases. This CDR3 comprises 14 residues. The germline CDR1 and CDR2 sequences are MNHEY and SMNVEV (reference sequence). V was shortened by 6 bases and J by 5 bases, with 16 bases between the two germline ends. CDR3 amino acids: CASRGLGPSETQYF. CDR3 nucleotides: TGTGCCAGCAGGGGACTCGGACCGAGTGAGACCCAGTACTTC.

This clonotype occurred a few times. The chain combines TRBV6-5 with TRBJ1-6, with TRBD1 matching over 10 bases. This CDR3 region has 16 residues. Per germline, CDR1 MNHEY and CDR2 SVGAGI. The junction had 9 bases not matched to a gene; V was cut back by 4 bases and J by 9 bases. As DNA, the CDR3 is TGTGCCAGCAGTTCGTTGGGACAGGGGAAGGTTTCACCCCTCCACTTT. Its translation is CASSSLGQGKVSPLHF.

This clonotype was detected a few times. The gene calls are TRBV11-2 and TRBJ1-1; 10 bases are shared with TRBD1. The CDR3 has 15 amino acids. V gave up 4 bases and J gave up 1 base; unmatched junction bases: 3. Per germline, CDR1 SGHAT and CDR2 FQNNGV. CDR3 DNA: TGTGCCAGCAGCTGGGGACAGGGGTCGAACACTGAAGCTTTCTTT. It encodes CASSWGQGSNTEAFF.

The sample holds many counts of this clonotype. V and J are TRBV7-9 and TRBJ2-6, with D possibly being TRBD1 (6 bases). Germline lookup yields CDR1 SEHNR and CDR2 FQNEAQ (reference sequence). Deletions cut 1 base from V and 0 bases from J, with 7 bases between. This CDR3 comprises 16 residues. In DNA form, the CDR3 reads TGTGCCAGCAGCTTAGGGGACAACTCTGGGGCCAACGTCCTGACTTTC. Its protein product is CASSLGDNSGANVLTF.

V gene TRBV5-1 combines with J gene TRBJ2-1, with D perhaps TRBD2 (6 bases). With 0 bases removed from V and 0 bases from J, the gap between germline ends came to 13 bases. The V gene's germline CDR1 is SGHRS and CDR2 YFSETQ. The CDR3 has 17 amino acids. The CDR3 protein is CASSLAIPGVSYNEQFF. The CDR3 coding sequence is TGCGCCAGCAGCTTGGCCATTCCGGGAGTCTCCTACAATGAGCAGTTCTTC.

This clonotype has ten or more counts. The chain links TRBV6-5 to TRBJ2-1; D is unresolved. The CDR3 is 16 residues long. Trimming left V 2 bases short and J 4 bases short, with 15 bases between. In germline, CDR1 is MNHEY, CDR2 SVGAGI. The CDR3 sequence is CASSYDDTMGYNEQFF. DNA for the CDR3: TGTGCCAGCAGTTACGACGACACTATGGGGTACAATGAGCAGTTCTTC.

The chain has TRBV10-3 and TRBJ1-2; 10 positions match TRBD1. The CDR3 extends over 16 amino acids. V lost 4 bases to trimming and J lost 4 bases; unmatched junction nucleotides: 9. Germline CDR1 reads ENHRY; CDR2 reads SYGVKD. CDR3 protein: CAISGTRDRGPYGYTF. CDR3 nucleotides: TGTGCCATCAGTGGGACCCGGGACAGGGGACCCTATGGCTACACCTTC.

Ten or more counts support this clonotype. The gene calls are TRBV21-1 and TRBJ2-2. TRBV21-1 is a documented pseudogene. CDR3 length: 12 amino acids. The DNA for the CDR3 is TGTGCCAGCAGCAAAGGCCGGGGGGAGCTGTTTTTT. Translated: CASSKGRGELFF.

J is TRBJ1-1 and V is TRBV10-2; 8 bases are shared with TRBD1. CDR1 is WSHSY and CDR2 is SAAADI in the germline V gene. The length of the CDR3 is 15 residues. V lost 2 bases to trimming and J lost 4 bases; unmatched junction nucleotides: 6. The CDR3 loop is CASSEITGGGTEAFF. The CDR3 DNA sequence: TGCGCCAGCAGTGAGATCACAGGGGGAGGCACTGAAGCTTTCTTT.

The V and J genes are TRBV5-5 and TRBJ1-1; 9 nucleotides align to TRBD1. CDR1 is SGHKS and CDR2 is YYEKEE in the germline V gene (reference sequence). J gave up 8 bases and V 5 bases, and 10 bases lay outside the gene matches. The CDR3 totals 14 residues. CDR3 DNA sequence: TGTGCCAGCAGTTACTACGGGACAGGGAACGAAGCTTTCTTT. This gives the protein CASSYYGTGNEAFF.

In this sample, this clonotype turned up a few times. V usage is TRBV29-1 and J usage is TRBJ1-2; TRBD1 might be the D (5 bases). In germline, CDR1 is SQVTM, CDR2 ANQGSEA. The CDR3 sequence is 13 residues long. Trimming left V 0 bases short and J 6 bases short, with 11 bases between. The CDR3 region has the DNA TGCAGCGTTGAAGAGACAGACCGCCATGGCTACACCTTC. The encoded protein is CSVEETDRHGYTF.